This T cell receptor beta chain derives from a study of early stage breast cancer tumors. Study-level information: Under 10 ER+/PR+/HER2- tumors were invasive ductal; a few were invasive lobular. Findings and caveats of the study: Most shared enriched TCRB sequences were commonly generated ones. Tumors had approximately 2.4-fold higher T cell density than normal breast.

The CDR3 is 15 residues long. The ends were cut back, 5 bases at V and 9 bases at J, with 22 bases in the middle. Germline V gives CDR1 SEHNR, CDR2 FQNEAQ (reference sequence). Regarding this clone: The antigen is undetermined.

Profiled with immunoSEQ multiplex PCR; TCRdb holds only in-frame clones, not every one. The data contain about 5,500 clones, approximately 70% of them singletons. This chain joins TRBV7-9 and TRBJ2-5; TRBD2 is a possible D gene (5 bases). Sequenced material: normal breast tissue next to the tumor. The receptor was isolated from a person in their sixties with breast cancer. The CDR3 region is CASSPTTAALGAQYF. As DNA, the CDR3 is TGTGCCAGCAGCCCCACTACGGCTGCCCTCGGGGCCCAGTACTTC.